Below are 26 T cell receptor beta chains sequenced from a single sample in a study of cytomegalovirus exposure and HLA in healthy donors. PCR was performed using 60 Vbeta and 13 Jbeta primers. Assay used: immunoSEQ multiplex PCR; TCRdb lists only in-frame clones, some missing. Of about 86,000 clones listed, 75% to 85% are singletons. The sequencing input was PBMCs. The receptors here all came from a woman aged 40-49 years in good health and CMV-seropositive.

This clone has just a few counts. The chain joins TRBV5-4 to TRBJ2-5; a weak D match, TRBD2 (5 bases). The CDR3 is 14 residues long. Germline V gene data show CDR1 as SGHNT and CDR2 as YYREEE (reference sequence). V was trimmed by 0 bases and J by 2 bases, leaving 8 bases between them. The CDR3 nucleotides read TGTGCCAGCAGCTTGGAGAGGGCTCAAGAGACCCAGTACTTC. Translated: CASSLERAQETQYF.

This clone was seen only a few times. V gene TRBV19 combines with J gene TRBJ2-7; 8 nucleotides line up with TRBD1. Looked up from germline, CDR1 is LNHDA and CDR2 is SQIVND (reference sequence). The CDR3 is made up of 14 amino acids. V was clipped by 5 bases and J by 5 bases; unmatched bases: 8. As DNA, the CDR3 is TGTGCCAGTAGTCAGGGGGCTGATATCAACGAGCAGTACTTC. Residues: CASSQGADINEQYF.

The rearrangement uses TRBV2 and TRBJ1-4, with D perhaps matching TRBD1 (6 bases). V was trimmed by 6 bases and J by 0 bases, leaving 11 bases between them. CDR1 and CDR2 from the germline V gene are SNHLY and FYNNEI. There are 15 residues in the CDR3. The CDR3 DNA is TGTGCCAGCAGACCGACAGGAGCAACTAATGAAAAACTGTTTTTT. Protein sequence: CASRPTGATNEKLFF.

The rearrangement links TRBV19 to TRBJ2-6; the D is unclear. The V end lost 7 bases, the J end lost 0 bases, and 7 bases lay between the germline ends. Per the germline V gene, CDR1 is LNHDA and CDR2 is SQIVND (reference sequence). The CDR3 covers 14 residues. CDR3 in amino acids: CASNRLSGANVLTF. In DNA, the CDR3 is TGTGCCAGTAACCGACTCTCTGGGGCCAACGTCCTGACTTTC.

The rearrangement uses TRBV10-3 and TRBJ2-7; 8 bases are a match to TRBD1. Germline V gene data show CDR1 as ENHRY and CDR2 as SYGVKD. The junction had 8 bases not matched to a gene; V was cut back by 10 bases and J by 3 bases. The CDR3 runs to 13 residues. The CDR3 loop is CATNRGSSYEQYF. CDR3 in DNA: TGTGCCACCAACAGGGGGTCTAGCTACGAGCAGTACTTC.

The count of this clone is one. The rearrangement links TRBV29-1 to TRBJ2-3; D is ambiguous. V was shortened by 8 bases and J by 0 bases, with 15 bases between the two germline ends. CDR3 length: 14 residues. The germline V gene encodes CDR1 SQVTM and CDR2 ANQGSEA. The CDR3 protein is CSTTPDVSTDTQYF. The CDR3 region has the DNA TGCAGCACGACTCCTGACGTTAGCACAGATACGCAGTATTTT.

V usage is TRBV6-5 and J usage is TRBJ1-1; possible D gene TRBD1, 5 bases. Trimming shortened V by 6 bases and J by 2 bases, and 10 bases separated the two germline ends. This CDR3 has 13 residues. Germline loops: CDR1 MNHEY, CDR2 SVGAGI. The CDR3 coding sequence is TGTGCCAGCAGCCGCAGGGTTAACACTGAAGCTTTCTTT. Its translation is CASSRRVNTEAFF.

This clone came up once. In DNA, the CDR3 is TGTGCCAGCAGTTTAAGGACTAGCGTCACAGATACGCAGTATTTT. Translated, it gives CASSLRTSVTDTQYF. The gene calls are TRBV2 and TRBJ2-3, with TRBD2 matching 9 bases. The CDR3 covers 15 residues. The germline gives CDR1 SNHLY, CDR2 FYNNEI. Losses at the gene ends were 5 bases for V and 2 bases for J; bases not matched to a gene: 5.

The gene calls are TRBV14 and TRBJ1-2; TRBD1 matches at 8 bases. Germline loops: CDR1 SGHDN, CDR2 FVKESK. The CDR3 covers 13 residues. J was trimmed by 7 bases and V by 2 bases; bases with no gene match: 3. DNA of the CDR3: TGTGCCAGCAGCCAACTGACAGGGGTTGGCTACACCTTC. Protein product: CASSQLTGVGYTF. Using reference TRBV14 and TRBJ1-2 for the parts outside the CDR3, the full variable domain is EAGVTQFPSHSVIEKGQTVTLRCDPISGHDNLYWYRRVMGKEIKFLLHFVKESKQDESGMPNNRFLAERTGGTYSTLKVQPAELEDSGVYFCASSQLTGVGYTFGSGTRLTVV.

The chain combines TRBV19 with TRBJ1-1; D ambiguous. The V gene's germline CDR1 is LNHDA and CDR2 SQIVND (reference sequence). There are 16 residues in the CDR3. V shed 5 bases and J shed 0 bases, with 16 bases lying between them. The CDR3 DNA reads TGTGCCAGTAGTCCACGACTTGTACTCATGAACACTGAAGCTTTCTTT. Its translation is CASSPRLVLMNTEAFF.

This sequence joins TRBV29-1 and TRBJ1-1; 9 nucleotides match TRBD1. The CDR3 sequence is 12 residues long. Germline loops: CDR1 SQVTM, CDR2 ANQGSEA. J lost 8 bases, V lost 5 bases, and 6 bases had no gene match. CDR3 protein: CSVTTGGWEAFF. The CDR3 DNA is TGCAGCGTTACCACAGGGGGCTGGGAAGCTTTCTTT.

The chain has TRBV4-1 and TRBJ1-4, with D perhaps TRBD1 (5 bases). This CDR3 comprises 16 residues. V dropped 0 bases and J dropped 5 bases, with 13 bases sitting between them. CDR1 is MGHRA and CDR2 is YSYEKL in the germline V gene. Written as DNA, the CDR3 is TGCGCCAGCAGCCAAGAGGGGGACTCACCGAATGAAAAACTGTTTTTT. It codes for CASSQEGDSPNEKLFF.

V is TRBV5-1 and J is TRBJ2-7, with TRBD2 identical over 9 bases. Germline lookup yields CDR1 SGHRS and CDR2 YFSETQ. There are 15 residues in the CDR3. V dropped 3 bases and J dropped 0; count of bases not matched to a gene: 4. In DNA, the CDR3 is TGCGCCAGCAGCTCTATTAGCGGGAGCTCCTACGAGCAGTACTTC. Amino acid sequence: CASSSISGSSYEQYF.

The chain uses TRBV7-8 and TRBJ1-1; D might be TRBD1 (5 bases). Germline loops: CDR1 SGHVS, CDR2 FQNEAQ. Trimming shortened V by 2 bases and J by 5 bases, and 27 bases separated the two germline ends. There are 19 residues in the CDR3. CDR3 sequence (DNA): TGTGCCAGCAGCTTACAGTCCGAAAGCGGGGCGCCCAGGTTAACTGAAGCTTTCTTT. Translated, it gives CASSLQSESGAPRLTEAFF.

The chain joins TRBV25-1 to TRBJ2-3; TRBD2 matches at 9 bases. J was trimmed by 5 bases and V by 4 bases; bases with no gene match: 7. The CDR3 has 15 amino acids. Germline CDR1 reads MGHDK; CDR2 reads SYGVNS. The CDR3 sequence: CASSVRAGGLDTQYF. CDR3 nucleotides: TGTGCCAGCAGTGTTCGAGCGGGAGGATTAGATACGCAGTATTTT.

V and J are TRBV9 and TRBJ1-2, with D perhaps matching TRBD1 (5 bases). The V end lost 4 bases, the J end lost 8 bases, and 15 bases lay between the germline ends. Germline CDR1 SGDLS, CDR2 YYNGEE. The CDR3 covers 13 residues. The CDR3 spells CASSPQTGDGYTF. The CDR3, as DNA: TGTGCCAGCAGCCCCCAAACGGGGGACGGCTACACCTTC.

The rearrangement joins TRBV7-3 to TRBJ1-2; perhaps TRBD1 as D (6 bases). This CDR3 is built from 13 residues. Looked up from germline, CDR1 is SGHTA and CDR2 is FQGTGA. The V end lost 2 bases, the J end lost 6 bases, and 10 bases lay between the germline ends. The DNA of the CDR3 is TGTGCCAGCAGCTTATCAGGGGAGCATGGCTACACCTTC. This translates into CASSLSGEHGYTF.

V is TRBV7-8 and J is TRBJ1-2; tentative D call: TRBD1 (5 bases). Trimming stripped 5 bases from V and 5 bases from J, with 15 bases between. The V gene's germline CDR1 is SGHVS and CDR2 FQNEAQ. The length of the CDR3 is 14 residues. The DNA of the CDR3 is TGTGCCAGCAGCGCAGGGACTGGGGCGTATGGCTACACCTTC. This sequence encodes CASSAGTGAYGYTF. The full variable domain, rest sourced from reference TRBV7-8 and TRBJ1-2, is GAGVSQSPRYKVAKRGQDVALRCDPISGHVSLFWYQQALGQGPEFLTYFQNEAQLDKSGLPSDRFFAERPEGSVSTLKIQRTQQEDSAVYLCASSAGTGAYGYTFGSGTRLTVV.

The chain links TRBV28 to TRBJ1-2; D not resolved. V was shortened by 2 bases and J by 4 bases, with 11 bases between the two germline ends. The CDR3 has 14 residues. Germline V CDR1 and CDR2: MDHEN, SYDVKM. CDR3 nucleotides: TGTGCCAGCAGTTTAGCGCTGGAGACCTATGGCTACACCTTC. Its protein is CASSLALETYGYTF.

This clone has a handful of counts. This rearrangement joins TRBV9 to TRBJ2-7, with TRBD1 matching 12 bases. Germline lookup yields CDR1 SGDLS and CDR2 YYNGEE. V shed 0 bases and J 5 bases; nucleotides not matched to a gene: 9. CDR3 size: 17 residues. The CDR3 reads CASSVVPGTGGYHEQYF. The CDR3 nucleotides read TGTGCCAGCAGCGTAGTCCCCGGGACAGGGGGCTACCACGAGCAGTACTTC. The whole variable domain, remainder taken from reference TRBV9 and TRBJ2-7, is DSGVTQTPKHLITATGQRVTLRCSPRSGDLSVYWYQQSLDQGLQFLIQYYNGEERAKGNILERFSAQQFPDLHSELNLSSLELGDSALYFCASSVVPGTGGYHEQYFGPGTRLTVT.

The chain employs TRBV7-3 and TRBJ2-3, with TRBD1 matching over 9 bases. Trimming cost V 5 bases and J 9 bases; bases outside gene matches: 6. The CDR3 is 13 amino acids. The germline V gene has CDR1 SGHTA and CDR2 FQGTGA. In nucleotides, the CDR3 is TGTGCCAGCAGCCGGGACAGGGATTCAACGCAGTATTTT. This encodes CASSRDRDSTQYF.

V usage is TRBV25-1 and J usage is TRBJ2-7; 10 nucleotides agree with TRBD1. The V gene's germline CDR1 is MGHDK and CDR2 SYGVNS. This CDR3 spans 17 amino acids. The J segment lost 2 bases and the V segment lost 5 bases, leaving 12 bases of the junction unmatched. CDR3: CASSSGTGDLWAYEQYF. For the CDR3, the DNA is TGTGCCAGCAGTTCCGGGACAGGGGACCTTTGGGCCTACGAGCAGTACTTC.

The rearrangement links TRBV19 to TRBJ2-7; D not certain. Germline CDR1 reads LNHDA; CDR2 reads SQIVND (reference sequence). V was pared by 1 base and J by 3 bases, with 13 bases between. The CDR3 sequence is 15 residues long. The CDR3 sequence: CASSIGKHPGYEQYF. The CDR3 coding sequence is TGTGCCAGTAGTATAGGGAAACACCCGGGCTACGAGCAGTACTTC.

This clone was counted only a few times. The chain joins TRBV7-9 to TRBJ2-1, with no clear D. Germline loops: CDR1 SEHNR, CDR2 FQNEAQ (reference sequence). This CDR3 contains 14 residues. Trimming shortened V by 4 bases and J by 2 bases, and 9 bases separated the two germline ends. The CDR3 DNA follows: TGTGCCAGCAGCTCCGGGTGGCCCTACAATGAGCAGTTCTTC. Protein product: CASSSGWPYNEQFF.

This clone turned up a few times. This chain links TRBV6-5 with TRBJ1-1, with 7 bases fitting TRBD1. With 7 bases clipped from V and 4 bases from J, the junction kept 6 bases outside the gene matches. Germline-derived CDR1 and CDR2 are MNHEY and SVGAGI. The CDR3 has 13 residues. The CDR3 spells CASTKTGATEAFF. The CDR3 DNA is TGTGCCAGCACAAAAACAGGGGCCACTGAAGCTTTCTTT.

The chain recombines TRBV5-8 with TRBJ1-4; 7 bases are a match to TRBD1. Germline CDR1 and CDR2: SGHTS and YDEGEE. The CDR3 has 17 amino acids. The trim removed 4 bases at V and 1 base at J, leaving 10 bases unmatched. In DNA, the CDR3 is TGTGCCAGCAGCCGTTCCTCGACAGGGCGAACTAATGAAAAACTGTTTTTT. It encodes CASSRSSTGRTNEKLFF.